Included here is one TCR beta chain sequence, with context. What it binds is unknown. The sample belongs to a study of a mutant IDH1 vaccine in newly diagnosed glioma. At the level of the study: A roughly 60% male, approximately 38% female split and a mean age of approximately 38 years characterized treated patients. Most patients had received both radiotherapy and temozolomide, the prior options being radiotherapy, temozolomide, or both.

Time point denoted: baseline, week 1 (first vaccination visit). Treatment in this sample: pre-vaccination baseline after standard-of-care therapy. The assay was immunoSEQ multiplex PCR, and TCRdb's table has in-frame clones only and misses some. The sample records about 54,000 clones, approximately 78% being singletons. Findings and caveats of the study: Evidence of vaccine-induced immune responses was documented in roughly 93% of patients. Apparently, pseudoprogression bore no relation to changes among the top peripheral T cell clonotypes.

This clonotype was sampled from a man between 18 and 35 years old with glioma. The source material was PBMCs, sampled from a glioma patient treated with radiotherapy, temozolomide or both.

DNA for the CDR3: TGTGCCAGCAGTTTTGGACTAGCGGGCACAGATACGCAGTATTTT. The encoded protein is CASSFGLAGTDTQYF. The chain combines TRBV27 with TRBJ2-3; 10 bases fit TRBD2. The CDR3 contains 15 residues. V gave up 3 bases and J gave up 1 base; unmatched junction bases: 1. Germline CDR1 is MNHEY and CDR2 is SMNVEV (reference sequence).